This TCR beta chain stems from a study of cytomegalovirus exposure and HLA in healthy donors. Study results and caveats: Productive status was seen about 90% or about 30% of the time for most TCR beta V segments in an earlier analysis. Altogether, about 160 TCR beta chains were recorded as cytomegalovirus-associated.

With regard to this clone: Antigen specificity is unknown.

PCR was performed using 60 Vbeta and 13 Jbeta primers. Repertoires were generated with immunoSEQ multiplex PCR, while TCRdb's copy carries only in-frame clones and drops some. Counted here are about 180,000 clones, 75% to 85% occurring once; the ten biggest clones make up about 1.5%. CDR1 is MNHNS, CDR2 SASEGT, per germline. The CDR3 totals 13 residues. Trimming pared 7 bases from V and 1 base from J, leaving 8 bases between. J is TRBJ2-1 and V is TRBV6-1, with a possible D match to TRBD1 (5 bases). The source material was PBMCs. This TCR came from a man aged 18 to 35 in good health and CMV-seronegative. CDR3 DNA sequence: TGTGCCAGCATCAGGGCATCCTACAATGAGCAGTTCTTC. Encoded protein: CASIRASYNEQFF.